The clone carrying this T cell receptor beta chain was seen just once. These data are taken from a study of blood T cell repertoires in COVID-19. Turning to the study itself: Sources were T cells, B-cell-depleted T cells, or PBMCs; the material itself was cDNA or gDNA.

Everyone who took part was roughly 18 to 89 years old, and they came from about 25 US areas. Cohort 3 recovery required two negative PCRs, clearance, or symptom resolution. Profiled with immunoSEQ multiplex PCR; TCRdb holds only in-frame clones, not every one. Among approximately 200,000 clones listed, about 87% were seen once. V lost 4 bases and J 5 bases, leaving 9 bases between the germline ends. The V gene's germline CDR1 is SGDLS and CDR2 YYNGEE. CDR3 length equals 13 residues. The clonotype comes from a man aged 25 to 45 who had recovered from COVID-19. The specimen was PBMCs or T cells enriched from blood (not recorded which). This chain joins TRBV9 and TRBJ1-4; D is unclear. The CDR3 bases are TGTGCCAGCAGCCAACACGGGAATGAAAAACTGTTTTTT. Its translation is CASSQHGNEKLFF.